This record covers a single T cell receptor beta chain. The data were obtained in a study of blood T cell repertoires in COVID-19. Study-level information: Samples of COVID-19 (acute and convalescent) were obtained from the United States, Italy and Spain.

In the original analysis: Counts of nucleated cells, estimated from reference gene primer amplification, were obtained. Profiling relied on immunoSEQ multiplex PCR, and the TCRdb table lists in-frame clones only, not all of them. The V and J calls and clone size come from that table; D and trimming were worked out from the DNA. The table includes 61,000 or so clones, over 80% detected once. The sample comprised peripheral blood. The source is a woman aged 80 or over with acute or convalescent COVID-19.

Here the CDR3 reads CASRGHYEQYF. CDR3 DNA sequence: TGTGCCAGCAGGGGACATTACGAGCAGTACTTC. The chain is built from TRBV12-3 or TRBV12-4 and TRBJ2-7; possible D gene TRBD1, 6 bases. CDR3 size: 11 residues. Trimming stripped 6 bases from V and 4 bases from J, with 7 bases between.